This T cell receptor (delta chain) was found in a study of gamma-delta chains in newborns, infants, children. Study-wide context: Microbial exposure reportedly drives polyclonal innate γδ T cell expansion after birth.

TCRdb fed the reads into CATT to redo clone calling. The sample holds 2,500 to 3,500 delta-chain clones, 51% seen once. Notes on this clone: A much larger clonotype is one base distant, so this may be a read error.

The V gene's germline CDR1 is TSWWSYY and CDR2 QGS. The CDR3 consists of 25 residues. This sequence originates from a child who received the measles vaccine. The V call is TRDV1, the J call TRDJ1; TRDD2 matches at 9 bases. The sequencing input was blood. The CDR3 sequence is CALGETPLNSPSYVGGSRSDDKPIF. CDR3 DNA: TGTGCTCTTGGGGAAACCCCATTGAATTCGCCTTCCTACGTCGGGGGATCCCGCTCCGACGATAAACCCATCTTT.